This passage covers 12 T cell receptor beta chains from one sample sequenced in a study of shared clonotypes between healthy human individuals. The method was immunoSEQ multiplex PCR; TCRdb's version includes in-frame clones alone and lacks a portion of them. The table shows roughly 500,000 clones, with about 96% occurring only once. Material: naive CD4+ T cells sorted from blood. The subset: CD45RA+ positively selected. The receptors derive from a woman in her 30s in good health.

The V call is TRBV27, the J call TRBJ2-7; D not certain. From germline, CDR1 is MNHEY and CDR2 SMNVEV (reference sequence). V lost 3 bases and J 7 bases, leaving 7 bases between the germline ends. The CDR3 has 11 amino acids. The CDR3 is CASSLGNEQYF. Here the CDR3 DNA reads TGTGCCAGCAGTTTGGGGAATGAGCAGTACTTC.

The chain combines TRBV6-1 with TRBJ2-2; 9 nucleotides line up with TRBD2. Germline loops: CDR1 MNHNS, CDR2 SASEGT. V dropped 7 bases and J dropped 7; count of bases not matched to a gene: 7. The CDR3 has 14 amino acids. CDR3 in DNA: TGTGCCAGCATAGGGGCTAGCGGGAACGGGGAGCTGTTTTTT. It yields the protein CASIGASGNGELFF.

The V and J genes are TRBV28 and TRBJ1-4, with 9 positions matching TRBD1. The CDR3 spans 18 residues. J gave up 6 bases and V 6 bases, and 17 bases lay outside the gene matches. Germline assignment: CDR1 MDHEN and CDR2 SYDVKM. CDR3 residues: CASSRTGGLLNIYEKLFF. CDR3 coding DNA: TGTGCCAGCAGCCGCACAGGGGGCCTTCTTAATATATATGAAAAACTGTTTTTT.

The rearrangement joins TRBV5-6 to TRBJ2-5; possible D gene TRBD2, 7 bases. The CDR3 extends over 14 amino acids. Trimming took off 5 bases at V and 5 bases at J, with 16 bases between the two ends. CDR1 is SGHDT, CDR2 YYEEEE, per germline. The CDR3 DNA reads as TGTGCCAGCAGGCTCCGGGGGGCTAAGGAGACCCAGTACTTC. Translation: CASRLRGAKETQYF.

This sequence joins TRBV28 and TRBJ2-7, with 7 bases that match TRBD1. CDR3 length: 14 residues. The germline V gene has CDR1 MDHEN and CDR2 SYDVKM. The junction had 5 bases not matched to a gene; V was cut back by 5 bases and J by 1 base. CDR3 coding DNA: TGTGCCAGCAGTAGACTGACAGGGTCCTACGAGCAGTACTTC. Encoded protein: CASSRLTGSYEQYF.

The J gene is TRBJ1-1, the V gene TRBV5-6, with 7 bases matching TRBD1. The CDR3 contains 14 residues. Per the germline V gene, CDR1 is SGHDT and CDR2 is YYEEEE. The J segment lost 7 bases and the V segment lost 1 base, leaving 7 bases of the junction unmatched. CDR3 nucleotides: TGTGCCAGCAGCTTGTTACAGGGGATTGGTGAAGCTTTCTTT. Residues: CASSLLQGIGEAFF.

V usage is TRBV30 and J usage is TRBJ1-6; D is uncertain. The germline gives CDR1 GTSNPN, CDR2 SVGIG (reference sequence). The V end was cut by 5 bases, the J end by 7 bases, with 12 bases between. The CDR3 consists of 13 residues. CDR3: CAWAGNRNSPLHF. The CDR3 DNA reads as TGTGCCTGGGCGGGGAATCGAAATTCACCCCTCCACTTT.

This clone has just one count. The rearrangement links TRBV5-1 to TRBJ2-2; possibly TRBD1 for D (6 bases). The CDR3 consists of 15 residues. The V end was cut by 3 bases, the J end by 1 base, with 10 bases between. CDR1 is SGHRS, CDR2 YFSETQ, per germline. CDR3 sequence (DNA): TGCGCCAGCAGCTCGACGGGACAGAACACCGGGGAGCTGTTTTTT. Translated: CASSSTGQNTGELFF.

The chain links TRBV15 to TRBJ2-2; 10 positions match TRBD2. Looked up from germline, CDR1 is LNHNV and CDR2 is YYDKDF (reference sequence). V shed 1 base and J 5 bases; nucleotides not matched to a gene: 4. This CDR3 has 16 amino acids. CDR3 DNA sequence: TGTGCCACCAGCAGAGCCCGGACTAGCGGAACCGGGGAGCTGTTTTTT. Amino acids: CATSRARTSGTGELFF.

V is TRBV5-1 and J is TRBJ2-7; D perhaps matches TRBD1 (6 bases). The V end was cut by 4 bases, the J end by 7 bases, with 18 bases between. CDR3 size: 14 residues. The germline gives CDR1 SGHRS, CDR2 YFSETQ. Here the CDR3 DNA reads TGCGCCAGCAGCGCCGAATCAGGGGTAAGGGAGCAGTACTTC. It encodes CASSAESGVREQYF. The full variable domain, with the rest looked up from reference TRBV5-1 and TRBJ2-7, is KAGVTQTPRYLIKTRGQQVTLSCSPISGHRSVSWYQQTPGQGLQFLFEYFSETQRNKGNFPGRFSGRQFSNSRSEMNVSTLELGDSALYLCASSAESGVREQYFGPGTRLTVT.

The chain has TRBV2 and TRBJ2-5; D might be TRBD2 (5 bases). The germline V gene encodes CDR1 SNHLY and CDR2 FYNNEI. The CDR3 runs 11 residues. Trimming took off 5 bases at V and 5 bases at J, with 6 bases between the two ends. The CDR3 sequence is CASSKRETQYF. The DNA of the CDR3 is TGTGCCAGCAGTAAGCGGGAGACCCAGTACTTC.

The chain joins TRBV2 to TRBJ1-4, with D hard to call. The CDR3 totals 13 residues. V shed 8 bases and J shed 0 bases, with 7 bases lying between them. The germline V gene has CDR1 SNHLY and CDR2 FYNNEI. The CDR3 bases are TGTGCCAGCTGGGCAGCAACTAATGAAAAACTGTTTTTT. Its translation: CASWAATNEKLFF.